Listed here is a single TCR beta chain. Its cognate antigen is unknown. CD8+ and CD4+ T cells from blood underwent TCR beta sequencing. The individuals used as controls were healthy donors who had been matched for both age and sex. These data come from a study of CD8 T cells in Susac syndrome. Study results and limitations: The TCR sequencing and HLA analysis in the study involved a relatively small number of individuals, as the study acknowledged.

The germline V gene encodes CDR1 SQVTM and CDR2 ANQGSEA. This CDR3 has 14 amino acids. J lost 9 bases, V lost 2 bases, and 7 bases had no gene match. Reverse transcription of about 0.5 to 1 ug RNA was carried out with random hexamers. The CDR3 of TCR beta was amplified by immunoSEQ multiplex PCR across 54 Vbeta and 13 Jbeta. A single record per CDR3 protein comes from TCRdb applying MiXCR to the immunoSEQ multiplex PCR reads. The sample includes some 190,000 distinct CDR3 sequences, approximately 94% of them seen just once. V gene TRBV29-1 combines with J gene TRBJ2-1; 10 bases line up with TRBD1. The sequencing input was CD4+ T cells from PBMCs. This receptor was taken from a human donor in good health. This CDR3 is CSVESGQGMGEQFF. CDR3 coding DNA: TGCAGCGTTGAATCGGGACAGGGGATGGGTGAGCAGTTCTTC.